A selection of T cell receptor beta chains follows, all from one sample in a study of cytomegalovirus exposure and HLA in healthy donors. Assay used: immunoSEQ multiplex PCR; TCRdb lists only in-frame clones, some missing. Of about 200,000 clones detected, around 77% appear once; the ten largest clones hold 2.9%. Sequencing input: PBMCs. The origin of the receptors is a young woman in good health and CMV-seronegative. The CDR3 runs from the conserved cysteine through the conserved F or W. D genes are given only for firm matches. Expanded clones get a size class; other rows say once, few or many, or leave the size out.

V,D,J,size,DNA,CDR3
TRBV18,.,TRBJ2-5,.,TGTGCCAGCTCACTTCCTCCGGGTGGGCAAGAGACCCAGTACTTC,CASSLPPGGQETQYF
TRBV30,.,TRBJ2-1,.,TGTGCCTGGAGTCGCGACTTGGGACCCGGGGGGCAGTTCTTC,CAWSRDLGPGGQFF
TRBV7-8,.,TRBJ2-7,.,TGTGCCAGCAGCCAGGGTGTGGGGAACGAGCAGTACTTC,CASSQGVGNEQYF
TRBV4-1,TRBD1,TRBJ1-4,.,TGCGCCAGCAGCCACCAGACAGGGATATCTGAAAAACTGTTTTTT,CASSHQTGISEKLFF
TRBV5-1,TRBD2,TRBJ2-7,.,TGCGCCAGCAGCTTGGCTTCTAGCGGGGGGGCCTACGAGCAGTACTTC,CASSLASSGGAYEQYF
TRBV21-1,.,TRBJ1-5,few,TGTGCCAGCATGGATGAAGGTGGAAGGACAGGGACCCTGATACAGCCCCAGCATTTT,CASMDEGGRTGTLIQPQHF
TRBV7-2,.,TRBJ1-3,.,TGTGCCAGCAGCTTTCCCGGGGGGACGGTGGGAAACACCATATATTTT,CASSFPGGTVGNTIYF
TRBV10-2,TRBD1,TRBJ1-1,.,TGCGCCAGCAGGAGAGGACAGGGGAGCACTGAAGCTTTCTTT,CASRRGQGSTEAFF
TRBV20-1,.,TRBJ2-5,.,TGCAGTGCTACCCAGGGTACCCAGTACTTC,CSATQGTQYF
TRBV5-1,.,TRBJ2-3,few,TGCGCCAGCAGCTTGGCACAGGGCGCAGATACGCAGTATTTT,CASSLAQGADTQYF
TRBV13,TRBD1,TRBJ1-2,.,TGTGCCAGCAGCTTGGGACGCCGGGACAGGGTTCTCCTTGGCTACACCTTC,CASSLGRRDRVLLGYTF
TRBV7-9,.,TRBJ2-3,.,TGTGCCAGCAGCGAGGGACTTCGCCCCACAGATACGCAGTATTTT,CASSEGLRPTDTQYF
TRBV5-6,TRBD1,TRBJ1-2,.,TGTGCCAGCAGTTCCTCGGGGACAGAAGGTGGCTACACCTTC,CASSSSGTEGGYTF
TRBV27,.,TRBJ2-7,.,TGTGCCAGCAGTTTATCGTGGCAGGCTTCCTCCGAGCAGTACTTC,CASSLSWQASSEQYF
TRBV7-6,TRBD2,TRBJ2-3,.,TGTGCCAGCAGCCCGAAAAGAGCGGGGGCCACAGATACGCAGTATTTT,CASSPKRAGATDTQYF
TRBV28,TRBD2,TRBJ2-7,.,TGTGCCAGCACTTTGACCGCTGTCCTCAGCGGGAGGGCCCCCGAGCAGTACTTC,CASTLTAVLSGRAPEQYF
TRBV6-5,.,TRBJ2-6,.,TGTGCCAGCAGGACACAAGCAGACGTCCTGACTTTC,CASRTQADVLTF
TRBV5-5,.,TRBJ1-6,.,TGTGCCAGCAGCTTGTGGACTGTGGAGACAGGCGGATCACCCCTCCACTTT,CASSLWTVETGGSPLHF
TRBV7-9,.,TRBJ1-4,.,TGTGCCAGCAGCTCGGCCCGCGGGGCGGGTGAAAAACTGTTTTTT,CASSSARGAGEKLFF
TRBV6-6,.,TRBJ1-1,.,TGTGCCAGCAGTTCCCCCCCCATGGTTGGGCACACTGAAGCTTTCTTT,CASSSPPMVGHTEAFF
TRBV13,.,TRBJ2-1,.,TGTGCCAGCAGCTTAGCGGGAGTAGTAGGCAATGAGCAGTTCTTC,CASSLAGVVGNEQFF
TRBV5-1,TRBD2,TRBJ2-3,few,TGCGCCAGCAGCTCACGCGGGGGAAGCACAGATACGCAGTATTTT,CASSSRGGSTDTQYF
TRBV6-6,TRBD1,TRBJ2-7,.,TGTGCCAGCGCGGGGGCGGACAGGGGCTCCTACGAGCAGTACTTC,CASAGADRGSYEQYF
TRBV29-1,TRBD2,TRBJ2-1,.,TGCAGCGTTGAGTTCGCGGGAGTCCCTGGTGAGCAGTTCTTC,CSVEFAGVPGEQFF
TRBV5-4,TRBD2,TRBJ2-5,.,TGTGCCAGCAGCTCCGCCCTAACTAGCGGGGGGGCCGGGGAGACCCAGTACTTC,CASSSALTSGGAGETQYF
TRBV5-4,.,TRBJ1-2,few,TGTGCCAGCAGCTTGGGACTCAGGGAAGGGGATGGCTACACCTTC,CASSLGLREGDGYTF
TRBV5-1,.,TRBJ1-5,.,TGCGCCAGCAGCTCCACCGGAGGCAATCAGCCCCAGCATTTT,CASSSTGGNQPQHF
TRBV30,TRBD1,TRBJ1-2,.,TGTGCCTGGAGTGTACGCCGGACAGGGCCCTATGGCTACACCTTC,CAWSVRRTGPYGYTF
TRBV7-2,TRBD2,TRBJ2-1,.,TGTGCCAGCAGCCCGGGGGGACTAGCGGCGTCCTACAATGAGCAGTTCTTC,CASSPGGLAASYNEQFF
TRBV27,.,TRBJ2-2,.,TGTGCCAGCGGTCCGGCTAGCGAGAGCACCGGGGAGCTGTTTTTT,CASGPASESTGELFF
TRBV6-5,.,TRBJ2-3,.,TGTGCCAGCAGTTACAATCGTCGAGATACGCAGTATTTT,CASSYNRRDTQYF
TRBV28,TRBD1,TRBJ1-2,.,TGTGCCAGCAGTCGACAGGGCTATGGCTACACCTTC,CASSRQGYGYTF